The source of this T cell receptor beta chain is a study of shared clonotypes between healthy human individuals. Overall study: Plates per donor: three CD4 naive, three CD4 memory, two CD8 naive, one CD8 memory.

Recent vaccinations or acute infections were absent in the healthy HIV-negative adult donors. Into CD45RA+ naive and CD45RA-negative memory subsets, the CD4+ cells were split. From germline, CDR1 is MNHEY and CDR2 SMNVEV (reference sequence). V was trimmed by 0 bases and J by 8 bases, leaving 9 bases between them. The length of the CDR3 is 13 residues. The method was immunoSEQ multiplex PCR; TCRdb's version includes in-frame clones alone and lacks a portion of them. The table records approximately 2,300,000 clones, 80% to 95% of them present only once. The receptor's source is a man between 18 and 29 years old in good health. Some clones in this sample may be carry-over from other donors' samples. The sample comprised naive CD4+ T cells from PBMCs. As for subset: CD45RA+ positively selected. The V call is TRBV27, the J call TRBJ2-3, with D hard to call. The CDR3 here is CASSLSNSGTQYF. For the CDR3, the DNA is TGTGCCAGCAGTTTATCAAATTCGGGTACGCAGTATTTT.